The 19 T cell receptor beta chains below all came from one sample that was sequenced in a study of cytomegalovirus exposure and HLA in healthy donors. Primers included in the PCR were 60 Vbeta and 13 Jbeta primers. Produced via immunoSEQ multiplex PCR; TCRdb's table is partial and in-frame only. The listing contains some 120,000 clones. Sample: PBMCs. The receptors derive from a man aged 30 to 39 in good health and CMV-seronegative.

The chain recombines TRBV5-1 with TRBJ2-5; D unresolved. The better agreement between TRBJ2-7 and the DNA end casts doubt on the J call. The germline V gene has CDR1 SGHRS and CDR2 YFSETQ. This CDR3 has 15 residues. DNA of the CDR3: TGCGCCAGCAGCTTAAGGACCTTCCCGGACTACGAGCAGTACTTC. Residues: CASSLRTFPDYEQYF.

CDR3 region: CSVPTSGRPSYNEQFF. CDR3 nucleotides: TGCAGCGTTCCTACTAGCGGGAGGCCGTCATACAATGAGCAGTTCTTC. The chain carries TRBV29-1 and TRBJ2-1; 12 nucleotides match TRBD2. V was clipped by 5 bases and J by 4 bases; unmatched bases: 9. In germline, CDR1 is SQVTM, CDR2 ANQGSEA. The CDR3 runs to 16 residues.

A remark on this clone: Compared with germline, one end of the junction differs, possibly owing to a read error. DNA of the CDR3: TGCGCCGGCAGCAACCCGACAGGGGGGAAGAACACTGCCAGTGGCTACACCTTC. Protein sequence: CAGSNPTGGKNTASGYTF. The chain has TRBV5-1 and TRBJ1-2; TRBD1 aligns across 9 bases. Per the germline V gene, CDR1 is SGHRS and CDR2 is YFSETQ. The CDR3 is 18 residues long.

The rearrangement joins TRBV28 to TRBJ1-1; possible D gene TRBD1, 5 bases. The CDR3 sequence is 21 residues long. Deletions cut 3 bases from V and 4 bases from J, with 33 bases between. The germline V gene has CDR1 MDHEN and CDR2 SYDVKM. The CDR3 protein is CASSFPSTGTGAFHPATEAFF. Written as DNA, the CDR3 is TGTGCCAGCAGTTTTCCTTCTACCGGGACTGGGGCTTTCCACCCGGCCACTGAAGCTTTCTTT. Full variable domain (missing parts from reference TRBV28 and TRBJ1-1): DVKVTQSSRYLVKRTGEKVFLECVQDMDHENMFWYRQDPGLGLRLIYFSYDVKMKEKGDIPEGYSVSREKKERFSLILESASTNQTSMYLCASSFPSTGTGAFHPATEAFFGQGTRLTVV.

The CDR3 sequence is CASSEWDSYNEQFF. CDR3 bases: TGCGCCAGCAGTGAGTGGGACAGCTACAATGAGCAGTTCTTC. The rearrangement uses TRBV10-2 and TRBJ2-1; TRBD1 matches at 7 bases. The V segment lost 1 base and the J segment 3 bases; nucleotides outside the gene matches: 0. CDR1 is WSHSY, CDR2 SAAADI, per germline. The CDR3 is made up of 14 amino acids.

This chain joins TRBV29-1 and TRBJ2-7; 7 bases agree with TRBD2. The V gene end was trimmed by 4 bases and the J gene end by 0 bases; junction bases not matched to a gene: 9. Germline loops: CDR1 SQVTM, CDR2 ANQGSEA. The CDR3 extends over 15 amino acids. CDR3 in amino acids: CSVAHRLAFSYEQYF. The CDR3 DNA reads TGCAGCGTTGCCCACCGACTAGCCTTCTCCTACGAGCAGTACTTC.

The chain joins TRBV27 to TRBJ1-5; a weak D match, TRBD1 (5 bases). CDR3 length equals 15 residues. Germline values: CDR1 MNHEY, CDR2 SMNVEV (reference sequence). Trimming removed 5 bases from V and 0 bases from J, with 11 bases in between. The CDR3 sequence: CASSIGAYSNQPQHF. The DNA for the CDR3 is TGTGCCAGCAGTATAGGGGCGTATAGCAATCAGCCCCAGCATTTT.

The chain combines TRBV2 with TRBJ1-5, with a weak D call TRBD1 (6 bases). CDR1 is SNHLY and CDR2 is FYNNEI in the germline V gene. This CDR3 has 13 amino acids. V was trimmed by 7 bases and J by 5 bases, leaving 12 bases between them. CDR3 residues: CASTLDSHQPQHF. In DNA, the CDR3 is TGTGCCAGCACCCTGGACAGTCATCAGCCCCAGCATTTT.

The genes are TRBV27 and TRBJ1-1; 8 bases are shared with TRBD1. J lost 4 bases, V lost 5 bases, and 9 bases had no gene match. The CDR3 runs to 15 residues. CDR1 and CDR2 (germline): MNHEY, SMNVEV (reference sequence). CDR3 residues: CASSPGQGLSTEAFF. DNA of the CDR3: TGTGCCAGCAGTCCAGGACAGGGCTTGAGCACTGAAGCTTTCTTT.

The V and J genes are TRBV5-4 and TRBJ2-1, with 8 bases fitting TRBD2. J gave up 13 bases and V 0 bases, and 6 bases lay outside the gene matches. CDR3 length equals 13 residues. Looked up from germline, CDR1 is SGHNT and CDR2 is YYREEE (reference sequence). DNA for the CDR3: TGTGCCAGCAGCTTGGTCAGCGGGGGTTCACAGTTCTTC. As protein: CASSLVSGGSQFF.

The rearrangement uses TRBV28 and TRBJ1-3; D is unresolved. The CDR3 length is 16 residues. The ends were cut back, 4 bases at V and 3 bases at J, with 16 bases in the middle. The germline V gene has CDR1 MDHEN and CDR2 SYDVKM. This CDR3 reads CASSSYLKLRGNTIYF. CDR3 DNA: TGTGCCAGCAGTTCGTACTTAAAGTTGCGTGGAAACACCATATATTTT.

The CDR3: CSVAGVAGELFF. CDR3 nucleotides: TGCAGCGTGGCAGGGGTGGCCGGGGAGCTGTTTTTT. The V gene is TRBV29-1, the J gene TRBJ2-2, with D possibly being TRBD1 (6 bases). Looked up from germline, CDR1 is SQVTM and CDR2 is ANQGSEA. The length of the CDR3 is 12 residues. Trimming left V 6 bases short and J 6 bases short, with 11 bases between.

The chain couples TRBV28 to TRBJ2-1; D uncertain. Germline V gene sequence: CDR1 MDHEN, CDR2 SYDVKM. This CDR3 spans 15 amino acids. V shed 2 bases and J shed 7 bases, with 15 bases lying between them. The CDR3, as DNA: TGTGCCAGCAGTTTAAGAGGTCCCCCGACGAATGAGCAGTTCTTC. It yields the protein CASSLRGPPTNEQFF.

Worth noting for this clone: Other DNA sequences in the same sample also yield this CDR3. The chain employs TRBV6-5 and TRBJ1-1; no reliable D call. The CDR3 totals 13 residues. Germline CDR1 reads MNHEY; CDR2 reads SVGAGI. Trimming removed 6 bases at V and 4 bases at J, with 12 bases between. The CDR3, as DNA: TGTGCCAGCAGGCTTAGGGAGAGCACTGAAGCTTTCTTT. It translates to CASRLRESTEAFF.

This rearrangement joins TRBV7-9 to TRBJ2-7; TRBD1 agrees at 8 bases. Per germline, CDR1 SEHNR and CDR2 FQNEAQ (reference sequence). V trimming: 7 bases; J trimming: 2 bases; junction bases outside the gene matches: 4. This CDR3 is built from 13 residues. The CDR3 loop reads CASIRTGTYEQYF. CDR3 sequence (DNA): TGTGCCAGCATCAGGACAGGGACCTACGAGCAGTACTTC.

Regarding this clone: The DNA is left out, because the CDR3 cannot be placed on it with certainty; the CDR3 is given as TCRdb lists it. The chain recombines TRBV20-1 with TRBJ1-2. The CDR3 has 10 amino acids, counting both end residues. CDR1 is DFQATT and CDR2 is SNEGSKA in the germline V gene (reference sequence). CDR3 loop: CSVRFGGYTF.

The chain combines TRBV4-1 with TRBJ1-2, with D maybe TRBD1 (6 bases). The germline CDR1 and CDR2 sequences are MGHRA and YSYEKL. The CDR3 spans 15 residues. Deletions cut 4 bases from V and 4 bases from J, with 16 bases between. The CDR3 region has the DNA TGCGCCAGCAGCCCCAGGGCAGGGGACATCTATGGCTACACCTTC. Its translation is CASSPRAGDIYGYTF.

The chain combines TRBV19 with TRBJ2-7; TRBD1 matches 7 bases. J lost 0 bases, V lost 3 bases, and 5 bases had no gene match. This CDR3 region has 15 residues. The germline V gene has CDR1 LNHDA and CDR2 SQIVND (reference sequence). Here the CDR3 reads CASSMGTDYSYEQYF. The DNA of the CDR3 is TGTGCCAGTAGTATGGGGACAGACTACTCCTACGAGCAGTACTTC.

About this clone: The junction and the germline gene differ at one end; a read error may be behind it. The CDR3 loop reads CASSLSLGGYEQYF. The CDR3 region has the DNA TGTGCCAGCAGTCTATCACTAGGGGGCTACGAGCAGTACTTC. This chain joins TRBV27 and TRBJ2-7; TRBD1 is a possible D gene (6 bases). CDR3 length: 14 amino acids. CDR1 and CDR2 from the germline V gene are MNHEY and SMNVEV (reference sequence).